Detailed here is one TCR beta chain. The antigen is undetermined. These data come from a study of naive and memory T cell subsets. Study-wide points: TCRs were reportedly recovered from both biopsy types, mostly tuberculin test sites.

Indicated treatment: skin biopsy from PPD injection site in Mantoux-positive individual. TCR cDNA received a 3' ligated oligonucleotide that carried a UMI. Individuals with a positive Mantoux test gave biopsies from PPD-injected skin. The CDR3 consists of 14 residues. The germline V gene has CDR1 DFQATT and CDR2 SNEGSKA (reference sequence). The V segment lost 5 bases and the J segment 3 bases; nucleotides outside the gene matches: 6. Amplification of ligated cDNA took four PCR rounds with SP2 and nested alpha and beta constant primers. Alpha and beta constant region primers primed reverse transcription for blood and skin samples. TCRdb itself ran the UMI-ligation and nested PCR reads through MiXCR, one entry per CDR3 protein. The sample consists of some 40,000 distinct CDR3 sequences, 9.5% to 12% of them appearing once.

The V call is TRBV20-1, the J call TRBJ2-3; 9 nucleotides match TRBD1. Material: skin, obtained from a tuberculin skin test site. This clonotype originated in an adult in good health. The CDR3 reads CSAHRGLGTDTQYF. CDR3 nucleotides: TGCAGTGCTCACAGGGGGCTGGGAACAGATACGCAGTATTTT.